The 2 T cell receptor beta chains presented below share a single source sample, sequenced in a study of cytomegalovirus exposure and HLA in healthy donors. PCR was performed using 60 Vbeta and 13 Jbeta primers. TCRdb's table, derived via immunoSEQ multiplex PCR, lists solely in-frame clones and lacks some. The data contain roughly 92,000 clones, about 8% of them seen just once; the ten biggest clones take up about 2.3%. Sequencing was carried out using PBMCs. These receptors all stem from a man in his forties or fifties in good health and CMV-seronegative.

This clone was observed a few times. V is TRBV7-3 and J is TRBJ2-3; 11 bases are shared with TRBD2. The germline V gene has CDR1 SGHTA and CDR2 FQGTGA. The CDR3 has 16 amino acids. After removal of 4 bases from V and 4 bases from J, the junction contained 7 bases not matched to a gene. CDR3 sequence: CASSSSGTSGADTQYF. Written as DNA, the CDR3 is TGTGCCAGCAGCTCTTCCGGGACTAGCGGCGCAGATACGCAGTATTTT. Using reference TRBV7-3 and TRBJ2-3 for the parts outside the CDR3, the full variable domain is GAGVSQTPSNKVTEKGKYVELRCDPISGHTALYWYRQSLGQGPEFLIYFQGTGAADDSGLPNDRFFAVRPEGSVSTLKIQRTERGDSAVYLCASSSSGTSGADTQYFGPGTRLTVL.

This clone came up a few times. This rearrangement joins TRBV16 to TRBJ2-1, with 11 bases fitting TRBD2. Per the germline V gene, CDR1 is KGHSY and CDR2 is FQNENV. V shed 6 bases and J 4 bases; nucleotides not matched to a gene: 5. The CDR3 covers 15 residues. The CDR3 sequence: CASSPPSGRYNEQFF. CDR3 coding DNA: TGTGCCAGCAGTCCCCCTAGCGGGAGGTACAATGAGCAGTTCTTC.